These 21 T cell receptor beta chains originate from one sample sequenced in a study of Graves' ophthalmopathy and Graves' hyperthyroidism. From RNA, the CDR3 regions of TCR beta chains were amplified and sequenced. Second-round multiplex PCR followed a first-round RT-PCR using HTBI primers. TCRdb redid the calling of the multiplex PCR reads with MiXCR, one entry per CDR3 protein. The sample includes a few hundred thousand distinct CDR3 sequences, about a sixth of them seen just once. Sequenced: peripheral blood. The receptor source for this set is an adult woman with stable Graves' hyperthyroidism.

This clonotype has at least ten counts. The chain has TRBV19 and TRBJ1-2; D might be TRBD1 (6 bases). CDR3 length: 13 amino acids. V dropped 5 bases and J dropped 8 bases, with 15 bases sitting between them. The V gene's germline CDR1 is LNHDA and CDR2 SQIVND (reference sequence). The CDR3 region has the DNA TGTGCCAGTAGTTCGGCGGGGGCGCAAGGCTACACCTTC. Translating gives CASSSAGAQGYTF.

The J gene is TRBJ1-6, the V gene TRBV5-4, with a weak D call TRBD1 (6 bases). The CDR3 has 16 amino acids. Trimming took 4 bases from V and 14 from J, leaving 25 bases between them. Germline assignment: CDR1 SGHNT and CDR2 YYREEE (reference sequence). DNA for the CDR3: TGTGCCAGCAGCCGGGGGCTGGCAGAGGGGAAGGCGGCCCTCCACTTT. This codes for CASSRGLAEGKAALHF.

This clonotype appeared many times. The rearrangement uses TRBV6-1 and TRBJ1-2, with 8 positions matching TRBD1. Losses at the gene ends were 7 bases for V and 6 bases for J; bases not matched to a gene: 7. From germline, CDR1 is MNHNS and CDR2 SASEGT. The CDR3 is 13 residues long. CDR3 sequence (DNA): TGTGCCAGCACATTGGACAGGGCTGATGGCTACACCTTC. Its translation: CASTLDRADGYTF.

This clonotype was counted ten times or more. The V gene is TRBV6-1, the J gene TRBJ2-2; maybe TRBD2 (6 bases). CDR3 length equals 14 residues. Trimming took off 5 bases at V and 7 bases at J, with 14 bases between the two ends. CDR1 is MNHNS, CDR2 SASEGT, per germline. CDR3 protein: CASSQTSSGGELFF. The CDR3 bases are TGTGCCAGCAGTCAGACTAGTTCCGGCGGGGAGCTGTTTTTT.

With regard to this clonotype: With a much larger clone just one base away, this may be a read error. The chain combines TRBV14 with TRBJ1-1; D not certain. The CDR3 has 13 residues. The V and J ends lost 4 bases and 5 bases respectively, with 11 bases between them. The germline V gene encodes CDR1 SGHDN and CDR2 FVKESK. CDR3 residues: CASSRGEYTEAFF. CDR3 sequence (DNA): TGTGCCAGCAGCCGAGGTGAATATACTGAAGCTTTCTTT.

V is TRBV7-2 and J is TRBJ2-5; D possibly corresponds to TRBD2 (7 bases). V was cut by 6 bases and J by 7 bases, with 18 bases left in between. The CDR3 is 14 residues long. Germline values: CDR1 SGHTA, CDR2 FQGNSA. CDR3 loop: CASSRWGGFGTQYF. The CDR3, as DNA: TGTGCCAGCAGTCGCTGGGGGGGCTTCGGGACCCAGTACTTC.

This clonotype appeared many times. The gene calls are TRBV12-3 or TRBV12-4 and TRBJ1-2; D remains ambiguous. Trimming removed 6 bases at V and 5 bases at J, with 10 bases between. This CDR3 has 12 amino acids. DNA for the CDR3: TGTGCCAGCAGCCCCCTAGGGTATGGCTACACCTTC. Translated: CASSPLGYGYTF.

This clonotype occurred a few times. The chain employs TRBV28 and TRBJ2-7, with D possibly being TRBD2 (5 bases). This CDR3 comprises 14 residues. V was shortened by 5 bases and J by 6 bases, with 17 bases between the two germline ends. Germline V gene data show CDR1 as MDHEN and CDR2 as SYDVKM. CDR3 sequence reads: CASSDKLESGEQYF. The CDR3 nucleotides read TGTGCCAGCAGTGATAAACTAGAATCCGGCGAGCAGTACTTC.

This clonotype was observed at least ten times. This chain joins TRBV28 and TRBJ1-6; D possibly corresponds to TRBD1 (6 bases). V gave up 2 bases and J gave up 4 bases, with 15 bases separating them. CDR3 length equals 17 residues. Germline V CDR1 and CDR2: MDHEN, SYDVKM. The CDR3 spells CASSLPSDRRYNSPLHF. Here the CDR3 DNA reads TGTGCCAGCAGTTTACCCTCCGACAGGAGGTATAATTCACCCCTCCACTTT. Complete variable domain (other parts from reference TRBV28 and TRBJ1-6): DVKVTQSSRYLVKRTGEKVFLECVQDMDHENMFWYRQDPGLGLRLIYFSYDVKMKEKGDIPEGYSVSREKKERFSLILESASTNQTSMYLCASSLPSDRRYNSPLHFGNGTRLTVT.

This clonotype showed up many times. This chain joins TRBV4-1 and TRBJ1-5; 7 nucleotides agree with TRBD1. Germline V gene data show CDR1 as MGHRA and CDR2 as YSYEKL. The CDR3 runs to 14 residues. After removal of 6 bases from V and 7 bases from J, the junction contained 9 bases not matched to a gene. The CDR3, as DNA: TGCGCCAGCAGGAATTTAGGGGGCGGGCAGCCCCAGCATTTT. Residues: CASRNLGGGQPQHF.

This clonotype was recorded many times. This rearrangement joins TRBV30 to TRBJ2-7, with 7 bases fitting TRBD1. Germline assignment: CDR1 GTSNPN and CDR2 SVGIG (reference sequence). The CDR3 length is 14 residues. V dropped 4 bases and J dropped 3; count of bases not matched to a gene: 9. CDR3 protein: CAWIDREFLYEQYF. The CDR3 bases are TGTGCCTGGATTGACAGGGAATTTCTCTACGAGCAGTACTTC.

This clonotype came up many times. This chain connects TRBV20-1 to TRBJ1-2; 9 bases are shared with TRBD1. Germline V lookup: CDR1 DFQATT, CDR2 SNEGSKA (reference sequence). V lost 6 bases to trimming and J lost 4 bases; unmatched junction nucleotides: 6. The CDR3 runs to 13 residues. CDR3 region: CSAAGQGGYGYTF. The CDR3 DNA reads TGCAGTGCCGCGGGACAGGGAGGCTATGGCTACACCTTC.

This clonotype appeared many times. Since a much larger clone is just one base distant, this may be a read error. This chain uses TRBV6-2 or TRBV6-3 with TRBJ2-6; TRBD2 is a possible D gene (5 bases). CDR1 MNHEY and CDR2 SVGEGT come from the germline V gene. The CDR3 extends over 18 amino acids. Trimming removed 6 bases at V and 3 bases at J, with 21 bases between. The CDR3 DNA is TGTGCCAGCAGACGACGACGGGGTGCGTACGGTGGGGCCAACGTCCTGACTTTC. Protein sequence: CASRRRRGAYGGANVLTF.

This clonotype was seen ten or more times. In DNA, the CDR3 is TGTGCCAGCAGCGAGAACAGGGTCGCTGAAGCTTTCTTT. Protein sequence: CASSENRVAEAFF. The rearrangement uses TRBV28 and TRBJ1-1; D is possibly TRBD1 (6 bases). Germline CDR1 reads MDHEN; CDR2 reads SYDVKM. Between the trimmed V and J ends, which lost 6 bases and 6 bases, there was a span of 14 bases. There are 13 residues in the CDR3.

This clonotype was detected a few times. This chain connects TRBV3-1 to TRBJ2-7, with D possibly being TRBD1 or TRBD2 (6 bases each). The V gene lost 3 bases and the J gene lost 2 bases, with 23 bases spanning the gap. Germline V gene lookup returns CDR1 LGHDT and CDR2 YNNKEL (reference sequence). This CDR3 is 18 amino acids long. Written as DNA, the CDR3 is TGTGCCAGCAGCCATGATCTCCGGGGGACATCCGGGCCCTACGAGCAGTACTTC. Its translation: CASSHDLRGTSGPYEQYF.

In this sample, this clonotype turned up many times. The gene calls are TRBV28 and TRBJ2-7; no definite D call. Germline V gives CDR1 MDHEN, CDR2 SYDVKM. CDR3 length: 15 amino acids. V lost 2 bases and J 1 base, leaving 12 bases between the germline ends. CDR3 loop: CASSLSVDQSYEQYF. CDR3 coding DNA: TGTGCCAGCAGTTTAAGCGTAGACCAATCCTACGAGCAGTACTTC.

The rearrangement uses TRBV20-1 and TRBJ1-2; TRBD1 agrees at 7 bases. Germline loops: CDR1 DFQATT, CDR2 SNEGSKA (reference sequence). V lost 5 bases, J lost 0 bases, and 6 bases stayed unmatched. The CDR3 has 14 residues. CDR3 nucleotide sequence: TGCAGTGCTCCGACAGGGCCTTCTAACTATGGCTACACCTTC. The encoded protein is CSAPTGPSNYGYTF.

V gene TRBV7-2 combines with J gene TRBJ2-5; D is undetermined. Looked up from germline, CDR1 is SGHTA and CDR2 is FQGNSA. The V gene lost 2 bases and the J gene lost 2 bases, with 12 bases spanning the gap. The CDR3 runs 15 residues. The CDR3 DNA sequence: TGTGCCAGCAGCTTAATCCGAGGACCGCAAGAGACCCAGTACTTC. Translation: CASSLIRGPQETQYF. Based on the CDR3 plus reference TRBV7-2 and TRBJ2-5, the full variable domain is GAGVSQSPSNKVTEKGKDVELRCDPISGHTALYWYRQSLGQGLEFLIYFQGNSAPDKSGLPSDRFSAERTGGSVSTLTIQRTQQEDSAVYLCASSLIRGPQETQYFGPGTRLLVL.

This clonotype was counted ten times or more. The chain has TRBV5-1 and TRBJ2-7, with D maybe TRBD1 (5 bases). The ends were cut back, 4 bases at V and 4 bases at J, with 18 bases in the middle. In germline, CDR1 is SGHRS, CDR2 YFSETQ. The CDR3 totals 15 residues. CDR3: CASSLQDVAQYEQYF. CDR3 nucleotides: TGCGCCAGCAGCCTACAGGACGTGGCACAATACGAGCAGTACTTC.

This clonotype was picked up many times. The V gene is TRBV20-1, the J gene TRBJ1-1; 8 nucleotides align to TRBD1. The V gene's germline CDR1 is DFQATT and CDR2 SNEGSKA (reference sequence). Losses at the gene ends were 3 bases for V and 1 base for J; bases not matched to a gene: 1. CDR3 length: 13 amino acids. The CDR3 DNA is TGCAGTGCTAGGACAGGGGCGAACACTGAAGCTTTCTTT. Translating it yields CSARTGANTEAFF.

This clonotype was observed many times. This chain's CDR3 is CASSSIRRGRTYEQYF. The DNA of the CDR3 is TGTGCCAGCAGCTCAATTCGTAGAGGCCGAACCTACGAGCAGTACTTC. The rearrangement links TRBV11-2 to TRBJ2-7; D is ambiguous. This CDR3 is built from 16 residues. From germline, CDR1 is SGHAT and CDR2 FQNNGV. Trimming removed 4 bases from V and 2 bases from J, with 18 bases in between.